The source of this T cell receptor (beta chain) is a study of blood T cell repertoires in COVID-19 (dated by TCRdb to the early 2020s). Background on the whole study: Samples covering the acute and convalescent phases of COVID-19 were provided by collaborators in the United States, Italy and Spain. The material from the prospective study consisted of cDNA or gDNA derived from T cells, B-cell-depleted T cells, or PBMCs. A freely available public database, intended as a resource for researchers studying the immune response to SARS-CoV-2, is where the repertoires were released. Sample metadata almost always included a de-identified subject ID, COVID-19 status, age in years and sex. Where available, HLA class I and class II types were taken from metadata supplied by the sample provider and were not determined by assay-based typing. The samples were drawn from two sources: the first 160 participants of the ongoing ImmuneRACE study, and 1,254 subjects contributed by 6 global collaborators. The dataset comprised deeply sampled blood TCRbeta repertoires from subjects exposed to, actively infected with, or recovered from COVID-19. The study at large found these results: Clinical and demographic metadata were provided uncurated, with the amount varying by source and participant.

Each collaborating institution followed its own protocols to collect whole blood in K2EDTA tubes. For TCRbeta analysis, collaborators shipped samples in one of three forms: frozen whole blood, isolated PBMCs, or DNA extracted from either of those sample types. TCRbeta CDR3 regions were amplified from genomic DNA using the immunoSEQ Assay, a bias-controlled multiplex PCR. Turning to the authors' computational methods: Nucleated cell counts per sample were estimated from amplification of reference gene primers within the assay. To quantify the absolute abundance of each unique TCRbeta CDR3 rearrangement, sequence reads were collapsed and filtered. For each sample, productive Simpson clonality was calculated by taking the square root of Simpson's diversity index across productive rearrangements. TCRdb stores this immuneACCESS table with in-frame sequences only. Part of the clones is absent; in the studies checked, under half of the shortfall reflects unresolved V genes, and no reason is known for the rest. Clonal size and the V and J genes are those of that table, whereas D and trimming came from the DNA. Present in this sample are 95,000 to 150,000 clones, 87% of which were seen just once. The biggest ten clones account for 30% of the sample.

Via the germline V gene, CDR1 is MNHNS and CDR2 SASEGT. CDR3 length: 16 amino acids, cysteine to phenylalanine. Here the CDR3 DNA is all that survives: 48 bases in frame from base 1. As to this clone: This clone's antigen is unknown. Compared with germline, one end of the junction differs, possibly owing to a read error.

The sequencing input was peripheral blood. This clonotype originated in a woman in her 70s with acute or convalescent COVID-19. The chain is encoded by TRBV6-1 joined to TRBJ1-4; the junction holds 9 bases that match TRBD1. The CDR3 protein sequence reads: CASSEGVDRGVEKLFF. DNA sequence: TGTGCCAGCAGCGAAGGGGTAGACAGGGGGGTCGAAAAACTGTTTTTT.